The sample holds a few counts of the clone carrying this T cell receptor (beta chain). The target antigen is unknown. This specimen belongs to a study of lymphopenia after photon versus proton radiotherapy. Study-wide results and limits: Better survival with proton therapy was suggested as possible, not demonstrated. Post-nadir diversity loss with photons came from oligoclonal expansion, particularly CD8+ Temra cells. Proton therapy kept repertoires fairly stable, unlike photons, which gained effector/memory cells.

The table came from immunoSEQ multiplex PCR; TCRdb's copy has only in-frame clones and leaves some out. The repertoire includes around 62,000 clones, roughly 83% of them detected once, and around 2.1% sits in the top ten. Germline CDR1 and CDR2: SGHTA and FQGNSA. The CDR3 is made up of 14 amino acids. V dropped 6 bases and J dropped 3 bases, with 12 bases sitting between them. The chain has TRBV7-2 and TRBJ1-5, with D maybe TRBD1 (6 bases). This TCR was sampled from a man aged 60 to 69 with pancreatic cancer. This material consisted of peripheral blood, taken from a patient treated with proton-based radiotherapy. The CDR3 DNA follows: TGTGCCAGCAGTCTAGGACAGTTCAATCAGCCCCAGCATTTT. Protein: CASSLGQFNQPQHF.